The sequence of this T cell receptor (beta chain) was determined in a study of cytomegalovirus exposure and HLA in healthy donors. Findings and caveats of the study: What TCR beta sequences reportedly achieved was accurate prediction of HLA-A and HLA-B alleles in most subjects.

The V gene's germline CDR1 is SGHRS and CDR2 YFSETQ. The CDR3 loop spans 14 amino acids. V was clipped by 0 bases and J by 4 bases, with 7 bases between them. 60 Vbeta and 13 Jbeta primers were used in PCR. Clones were sequenced by immunoSEQ multiplex PCR, and TCRdb holds only the in-frame ones, with some missing. The sample consists of more than 150,000 clones, about 79% of them appearing once. To note about this clone: Its specificity is not known.

The receptor was derived from a man aged 45-60 years in good health and CMV-seropositive. Sequenced sample: PBMCs. The chain couples TRBV5-1 to TRBJ1-4, with no clear D. The CDR3 reads CASSLANSNEKLFF. For the CDR3, the DNA is TGCGCCAGCAGCTTGGCCAACAGTAATGAAAAACTGTTTTTT.